These T cell receptor beta chains were read from a single sample in a study of brain T cells in children with intractable seizures. Repertoires were generated with immunoSEQ multiplex PCR, while TCRdb's copy carries only in-frame clones and drops some. The sample lists 300,000 to 400,000 clones, 93% seen once, with 5.5% to 6% in the top ten. The sample consisted of peripheral blood, taken approximately 5 months after surgery. The origin of the receptors is a boy younger than two with tuberous sclerosis and intractable seizures. Each CDR3 is given with its conserved first and last residue. Each record gives: J gene, V gene, clone size, D gene, CDR3 protein, CDR3 DNA. D genes are given only for firm matches. Rows give clone size only sometimes, using once, few, many, or a class for an expanded clone.

TRBJ2-1 TRBV24-1 NA NA CATSDVQRVYNEQFF TGTGCCACCAGTGATGTGCAACGGGTTTACAATGAGCAGTTCTTC
TRBJ1-1 TRBV15 few TRBD1 CATSRIGTELAFF TGTGCCACCAGCAGGATAGGGACAGAATTGGCTTTCTTT
TRBJ1-4 TRBV3-1/TRBV3-2 NA NA CASSRRTGEKLFF TGTGCCAGCAGCCGCCGGACGGGGGAAAAACTGTTTTTT
TRBJ1-1 TRBV7-9 NA TRBD1 CASSVSDRVNTEAFF TGTGCCAGCAGCGTATCGGACAGGGTGAACACTGAAGCTTTCTTT
TRBJ2-3 TRBV19 NA NA CASSRRAETSTDTQYF TGTGCCAGTAGTAGGCGGGCAGAGACTAGCACAGATACGCAGTATTTT
TRBJ2-7 TRBV4-1 NA NA CASSPGRERAYEQYF TGCGCCAGCAGCCCGGGCAGGGAAAGGGCCTACGAGCAGTACTTC
TRBJ2-5 TRBV1 NA NA CTSSQDLGEETQYF TGCACCAGCAGCCAAGATCTGGGGGAAGAGACCCAGTACTTC
TRBJ1-3 TRBV18 NA NA CASSQGAGNTIYF TGTGCCAGCTCACAGGGGGCTGGAAACACCATATATTTT
TRBJ2-2 TRBV11-3 NA NA CASSLMRGPITGELFF TGTGCCAGCAGCTTAATGCGTGGTCCAATCACCGGGGAGCTGTTTTTT
TRBJ2-5 TRBV2 NA NA CASREETQYF TGTGCCAGCAGGGAGGAGACCCAGTACTTC
TRBJ1-2 TRBV6-4 NA NA CASSPYPGLANYGYTF TGTGCCAGCAGCCCTTATCCGGGTCTAGCTAACTATGGCTACACCTTC
TRBJ2-3 TRBV19 NA NA CASSMELSTDTQYF TGTGCCAGTAGTATGGAGCTTAGCACAGATACGCAGTATTTT
TRBJ1-2 TRBV6-5 NA NA CASGRRGGDYGYTF TGTGCCAGCGGGAGGAGGGGGGGCGACTATGGCTACACCTTC
TRBJ1-5 TRBV28 NA TRBD1 CASREQGVGNQPQHF TGTGCCAGCAGGGAACAGGGGGTTGGCAATCAGCCCCAGCATTTT
TRBJ1-5 TRBV27 few NA CASSFRAGGSNQPQHF TGTGCCAGCAGTTTTAGGGCAGGCGGGAGCAATCAGCCCCAGCATTTT
TRBJ2-7 TRBV7-2 NA TRBD2 CASSLGGGGSYEQYF TGTGCCAGCAGCTTAGGCGGCGGGGGGTCCTACGAGCAGTACTTC
TRBJ1-2 TRBV28 NA TRBD1 CASRPGDRANYGYTF TGTGCCAGCAGGCCGGGGGACAGGGCCAACTATGGCTACACCTTC
TRBJ1-1 TRBV11-2 NA NA CASRIPFGMNTEAFF TGTGCCAGCAGGATCCCGTTCGGGATGAACACTGAAGCTTTCTTT
TRBJ2-7 TRBV2 NA TRBD1 CARGGQSSYEQYF TGTGCCAGAGGGGGACAGAGCTCCTACGAGCAGTACTTC
TRBJ2-3 TRBV5-4 NA NA CASSTRGGADTQYF TGTGCCAGCAGCACCAGGGGGGGCGCAGATACGCAGTATTTT
TRBJ1-5 TRBV4-2 once TRBD1 CASSQTQGAGQPQHF TGTGCCAGCAGCCAGACCCAGGGGGCGGGTCAGCCCCAGCATTTT
TRBJ2-1 TRBV5-6 NA NA CASSPSGNEQFF TGTGCCAGCAGCCCAAGCGGGAATGAGCAGTTCTTC
TRBJ2-3 TRBV11-3 NA TRBD2 CASSNGLADTDTQYF TGTGCCAGCAGCAACGGACTAGCGGACACAGATACGCAGTATTTT
TRBJ2-3 TRBV19 NA TRBD2 CASKTSGTSTDTQYF TGTGCCAGTAAAACTAGCGGTACTAGCACAGATACGCAGTATTTT
TRBJ1-5 TRBV7-9 few NA CASSLEDGQNQPQHF TGTGCCAGCAGCTTAGAGGACGGGCAGAATCAGCCCCAGCATTTT
TRBJ2-5 TRBV30 NA NA CAWSVSVGGGTQYF TGTGCCTGGAGTGTGTCCGTGGGAGGGGGGACCCAGTACTTC
TRBJ1-2 TRBV13 NA NA CASSLDRGGGYTF TGTGCCAGCAGCCTCGATAGGGGAGGGGGCTACACCTTC
TRBJ2-7 TRBV29-1 NA TRBD2 CSAGLGVYEQYF TGCAGCGCGGGACTAGGCGTCTACGAGCAGTACTTC
TRBJ2-1 TRBV13 NA NA CASSLGRGAREEQFF TGTGCCAGCAGCTTAGGTAGGGGGGCCAGGGAAGAGCAGTTCTTC
TRBJ1-2 TRBV27 NA NA CASSSPLGYGYTF TGTGCCAGCAGTTCACCCCTAGGCTATGGCTACACCTTC
TRBJ2-2 TRBV7-2 NA TRBD2 CASSSGGAGTGELFF TGTGCCAGCAGCTCCGGGGGGGCCGGGACCGGGGAGCTGTTTTTT
TRBJ2-3 TRBV3-1/TRBV3-2 NA TRBD2 CAGSFRTSGLGTDTQYF TGTGCCGGCAGCTTCCGGACTAGCGGTTTAGGGACAGATACGCAGTATTTT
TRBJ1-1 TRBV29-1 NA NA CSVEGSGMNTEAFF TGCAGCGTTGAAGGTAGTGGGATGAACACTGAAGCTTTCTTT
TRBJ2-7 TRBV19 NA NA CASSDSSYEQYF TGTGCCAGTAGTGACAGCTCCTACGAGCAGTACTTC
TRBJ1-2 TRBV6-1 NA NA CASSEAGSGANYGYTF TGTGCCAGCAGTGAAGCGGGAAGCGGAGCTAACTATGGCTACACCTTC
TRBJ1-1 TRBV18 NA NA CASSPQRMNTEAFF TGTGCCAGCTCACCTCAGAGGATGAACACTGAAGCTTTCTTT
TRBJ2-1 TRBV7-6 NA NA CASSFRQPPYNEQFF TGTGCCAGCAGCTTTCGGCAGCCCCCTTACAATGAGCAGTTCTTC
TRBJ2-7 TRBV29-1 NA TRBD1 CSVAPTGDYEQYF TGCAGCGTTGCCCCGACAGGGGACTACGAGCAGTACTTC
TRBJ2-1 TRBV4-1 NA NA CASSQVREKNNEQFF TGCGCCAGCAGCCAAGTACGGGAGAAGAACAATGAGCAGTTCTTC
TRBJ2-7 TRBV12-5 NA NA CASGLVQREQYF TGTGCTAGTGGTTTGGTACAGCGCGAGCAGTACTTC